This T cell receptor beta chain emerged from a study of OX40 agonist ivuxolimab in advanced cancers. Whole-study context: The patients got ivuxolimab, which is an agonistic anti-OX40 (CD134) antibody.

CDR1 is SGDLS and CDR2 is YYNGEE in the germline V gene. V lost 0 bases and J lost 3; bases outside the gene matches: 5. The CDR3 consists of 15 residues. Assay: immunoSEQ multiplex PCR; the TCRdb copy retains only in-frame clones and omits some. The sample has some 100,000 clones, around 90% seen once. The chain employs TRBV9 and TRBJ1-1; TRBD1 aligns across 7 bases. This sample comprised CD4+ or CD8+ T cells sorted from blood, obtained in a trial of the OX40 agonist ivuxolimab. The sequence was collected from an adult with an advanced solid tumor such as melanoma, head and neck, liver or kidney cancer. The CDR3 DNA is TGTGCCAGCAGCGTAGGGACAGGAGTGGACACTGAAGCTTTCTTT. Residues: CASSVGTGVDTEAFF.